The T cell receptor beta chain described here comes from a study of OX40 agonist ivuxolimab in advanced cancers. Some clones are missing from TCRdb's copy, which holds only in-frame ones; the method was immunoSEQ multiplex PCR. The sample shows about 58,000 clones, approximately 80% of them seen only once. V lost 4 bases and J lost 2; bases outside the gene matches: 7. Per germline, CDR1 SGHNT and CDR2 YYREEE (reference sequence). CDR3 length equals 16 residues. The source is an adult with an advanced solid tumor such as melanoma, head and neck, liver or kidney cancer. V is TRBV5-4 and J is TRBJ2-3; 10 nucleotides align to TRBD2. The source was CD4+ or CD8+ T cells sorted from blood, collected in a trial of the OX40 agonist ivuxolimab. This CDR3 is CASSQRTSGNTDTQYF. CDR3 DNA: TGTGCCAGCAGCCAGAGGACTAGCGGAAACACAGATACGCAGTATTTT.